What follows describes a single T cell receptor beta chain. The data derive from a study of T and B cells in COVID-19 patients. Per germline, CDR1 SQVTM and CDR2 ANQGSEA. V shed 8 bases and J 2 bases; nucleotides not matched to a gene: 4. The CDR3 loop spans 14 amino acids. Blood genomic DNA input for TRB amplification was 250-500 ng. BIOMED2 TRB-A/B primer pools were used in multiplex TRB PCR. TCRdb reanalysed the multiplex PCR reads using MiXCR and keeps one entry per CDR3 protein. This table holds 2,500 to 4,000 distinct CDR3 sequences, roughly 20% found once. The chain is built from TRBV29-1 and TRBJ2-3; 13 bases fit TRBD2. The sample consisted of blood. This sequence was found in a human donor with active COVID-19. This chain's CDR3 is CSSGLAGPTDTQYF. The CDR3 nucleotides are TGCAGCTCGGGACTAGCGGGGCCCACAGATACGCAGTATTTT.